Reported below is one TCR beta chain. What antigen it recognizes has not been identified. The record has no base qualities; no much larger clone is one base away. RNA was extracted using the RNeasy kit, and about 0.45 to 1 ug of the RNA was reverse transcribed with random hexamers. The immunoSEQ multiplex PCR assay, which covers 54 Vbeta and 13 Jbeta segments, was used to amplify TCR beta CDR3 regions. PCR amplification bias was corrected using a synthetic template baseline for primer optimization and computational correction. The study's own analysis went as follows. Reads were annotated to V, D and J genes according to IMGT and were analyzed with immunoSEQ Analyzer, with only productive sequences retained. To calculate clonality, Shannon entropy was normalized by log2 of the number of productive unique sequences and then subtracted from one. For each patient and control, public and private clones were evaluated within the 100 most prevalent clones. Clones were defined as Susac-specific if absent from the healthy and MS cohorts, from under 1,200 published viral clones and from other ImmuneACCESS disease sequences. The public reads were reprocessed in TCRdb via fastp at Q25 and MiXCR, keeping in-frame beta chains. For every CDR3 protein sequence, its rows merge into one entry that carries the most common genes and DNA. It is TCRdb's table, rather than the study itself, that gives the V and J calls and clone size. Across this sample there are under 25,000 distinct CDR3 sequences, with 85% to 95% seen only once. The ten most abundant clones make up approximately 0.25% of the sample.

The data were taken from a study of CD8 T cells in Susac syndrome (dated 2019 in TCRdb). For the wider study: Whether CD8+ T cell activation and differentiation in Susac syndrome was antigen driven was tested using repertoire sequencing. The study compared CD8+ T cell repertoire clonality among roughly 12 healthy donors, roughly 14 Susac syndrome patients and around 16 multiple sclerosis patients.

Peripheral blood CD8+ and CD4+ T cells from healthy donors, Susac syndrome patients and multiple sclerosis patients were profiled using high-throughput TCR beta sequencing. The healthy donors served as controls matched for age and sex. Bulk CD8+ and CD4+ T cells were purified magnetically by negative isolation, whereas CD8+ TEMRA cells were enriched by FACS. Blood was collected in EDTA tubes and processed within 24 hours, with PBMCs isolated through density gradient centrifugation. PBMCs intended for TCR sequencing were cryopreserved in liquid nitrogen and were subsequently thawed in a 37 degrees C water bath. The sorted or isolated CD4+, CD8+ and CD8+ TEMRA cells reached a purity of at least 90%. Beyond this particular receptor, the publication reports: The number of individuals in the TCR sequencing and HLA analysis was acknowledged as relatively small.

V is reduced by 7 bases and J by 8 bases, leaving a spacing of 23 bases between them. The cysteine opens and the phenylalanine closes a CDR3 of 15 amino acids. Just CDR3 DNA is preserved here, 45 bases in frame from base 1. According to the germline V gene (reference sequence), CDR1 reads MNHNY and CDR2 reads SVGAGI. The TCR comes from a human donor in good health. Sequenced material: CD8+ T cells from PBMCs. This receptor chain uses TRBV6-6 and TRBJ1-1; tentative D gene TRBD1, with 6 bases matching. The CDR3 region reads CASNSMGGRVREAFF. The DNA reads as follows: TGTGCCAGCAATTCTATGGGGGGGCGGGTCAGAGAAGCTTTCTTT.